This is a list of T cell receptor beta chains from one sample in a study of early T cells in non-severe SARS-CoV-2 infection. MiXCR was run by TCRdb on the 5' RACE reads, yielding one entry per CDR3 protein. This sample has about 27,000 distinct CDR3 sequences, with 2.9% found just once. Sequences were obtained from whole blood. All receptors derive from an adult who was a healthcare worker with PCR-confirmed SARS-CoV-2 infection or an uninfected control (not recorded which). Both conserved end residues are part of each CDR3.

j_call | v_call | cdr3_aa
TRBJ1-1 | TRBV20-1 | CSARRGEEGTEAFF
TRBJ1-2 | TRBV29-1 | CSADDRIYGYTF
TRBJ2-1 | TRBV7-9 | CASSLIGGEQFF
TRBJ2-3 | TRBV4-2 | CASSQRQLAGGQFTDTQYF
TRBJ2-3 | TRBV7-9 | CASSLDRDRGADTQYF
TRBJ1-6 | TRBV4-1 | CASSQDKGKNSPLHF
TRBJ1-2 | TRBV4-2 | CASNRESGGTTYGYTF
TRBJ1-5 | TRBV6-4 | CASSESHLPNQPQHF
TRBJ2-3 | TRBV5-6 | CASSPAGTETDTQYF
TRBJ2-3 | TRBV20-1 | CSASWVAGSTDTQYF
TRBJ1-3 | TRBV29-1 | CSVVGFSGNTIYF
TRBJ1-5 | TRBV19 | CASSILSGGINQPQHF
TRBJ1-4 | TRBV9 | CASSVAMGGWDEKLFF
TRBJ1-2 | TRBV12-3/TRBV12-4 | CASSLGIASGQSYGYTF
TRBJ2-1 | TRBV5-6 | CASSLGPGLSDEQFF
TRBJ1-1 | TRBV6-6 | CASRPGERTEAFF
TRBJ2-1 | TRBV19 | CASSMEAGPSYNEQFF
TRBJ2-3 | TRBV7-8 | CASSLGGGGTDTQYF
TRBJ2-3 | TRBV27 | CASSLWDGNLGDTQYF
TRBJ1-1 | TRBV18 | CASSPPSTGRAFF
TRBJ1-5 | TRBV5-1 | CASSSSGASNQPQHF
TRBJ2-1 | TRBV12-3/TRBV12-4 | CASRANGILYNEQFF
TRBJ2-2 | TRBV7-2 | CASSLGRIANTGELFF
TRBJ2-6 | TRBV6-1 | CASRTGGSGANVLTF
TRBJ1-4 | TRBV6-5 | CASSFGTGRGEKLFF
TRBJ1-1 | TRBV5-1 | CASSLASVQGGTEAFF
TRBJ2-2 | TRBV30 | CAWMKGAVTGELFF
TRBJ1-2 | TRBV11-2 | CASSSPGQGSYGYTF
TRBJ2-3 | TRBV24-1 | CATLEADTQYF
TRBJ1-3 | TRBV3-1 | CASSQSRGTVGNTIYF
TRBJ1-4 | TRBV12-3/TRBV12-4 | CASRSGAGGEKLFF
TRBJ2-5 | TRBV29-1 | CSVEPQGAMQETQYF
TRBJ1-1 | TRBV18 | CASSPVVNTEAFF